The clone carrying this T cell receptor beta chain is a singleton in its sample. The antigen is unknown. This specimen comes from a study of lymphopenia after photon versus proton radiotherapy. Overall study results and limits: Larger post-nadir TCR diversity loss correlated inversely with survival in deceased patients. After the lymphocyte nadir, photon-treated repertoires showed oligoclonal expansion, especially of CD8+ Temra cells.

Profiling relied on immunoSEQ multiplex PCR, and the TCRdb table lists in-frame clones only, not all of them. The sample shows over 25,000 clones, under 90% of them seen only once. The sequence derives from a woman aged 70-85 years with pancreatic cancer. The source was peripheral blood, collected from a patient treated with proton-based radiotherapy.

Written as DNA, the CDR3 is TGTGCCAGCAGCCAAGACCCCGCTAGCGGGAGGGCCTCCGAGACCCAGTACTTC. Translated: CASSQDPASGRASETQYF. The chain joins TRBV4-2 to TRBJ2-5, with 12 bases identical to TRBD2. Looked up from germline, CDR1 is LGHNA and CDR2 is YNFKEQ. The CDR3 length is 18 residues. V was clipped by 0 bases and J by 5 bases; unmatched bases: 10.